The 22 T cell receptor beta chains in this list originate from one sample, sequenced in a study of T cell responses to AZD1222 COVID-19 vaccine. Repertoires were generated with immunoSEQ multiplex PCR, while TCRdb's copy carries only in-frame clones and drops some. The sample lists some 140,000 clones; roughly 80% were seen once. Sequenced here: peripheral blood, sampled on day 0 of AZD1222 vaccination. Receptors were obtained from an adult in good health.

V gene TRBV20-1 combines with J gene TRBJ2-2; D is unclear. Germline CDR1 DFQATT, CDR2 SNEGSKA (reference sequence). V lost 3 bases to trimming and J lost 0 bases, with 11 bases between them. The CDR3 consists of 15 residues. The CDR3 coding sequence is TGCAGTGCTAGTCTTTCATCCCCGAACACCGGGGAGCTGTTTTTT. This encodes CSASLSSPNTGELFF.

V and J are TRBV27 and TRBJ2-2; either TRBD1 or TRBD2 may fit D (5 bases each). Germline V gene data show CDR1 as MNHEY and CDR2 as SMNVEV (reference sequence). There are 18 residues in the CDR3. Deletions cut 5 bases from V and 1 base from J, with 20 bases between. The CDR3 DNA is TGTGCCAGCAGTGCTCGCAAGACGGGACCTATGAACACCGGGGAGCTGTTTTTT. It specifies CASSARKTGPMNTGELFF.

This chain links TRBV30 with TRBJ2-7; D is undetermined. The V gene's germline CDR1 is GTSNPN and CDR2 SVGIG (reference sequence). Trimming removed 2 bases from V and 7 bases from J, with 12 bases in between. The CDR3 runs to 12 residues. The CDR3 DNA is TGTGCCTGGAGTCTCCCCGGTAGGGAGCAGTACTTC. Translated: CAWSLPGREQYF.

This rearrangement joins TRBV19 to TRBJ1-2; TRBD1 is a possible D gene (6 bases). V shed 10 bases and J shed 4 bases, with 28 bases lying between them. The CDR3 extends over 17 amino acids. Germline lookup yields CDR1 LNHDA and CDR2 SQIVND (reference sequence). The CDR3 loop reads CATTGPGQGRLGYGYTF. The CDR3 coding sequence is TGTGCCACCACAGGGCCGGGACAAGGTCGGTTGGGCTATGGCTACACCTTC.

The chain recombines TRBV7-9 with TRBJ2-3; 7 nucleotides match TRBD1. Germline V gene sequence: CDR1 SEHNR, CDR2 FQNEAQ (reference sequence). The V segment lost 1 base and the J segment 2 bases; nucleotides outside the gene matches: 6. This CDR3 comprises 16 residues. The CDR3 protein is CASSLGEGQYTDTQYF. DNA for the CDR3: TGTGCCAGCAGCTTAGGCGAGGGACAGTACACAGATACGCAGTATTTT.

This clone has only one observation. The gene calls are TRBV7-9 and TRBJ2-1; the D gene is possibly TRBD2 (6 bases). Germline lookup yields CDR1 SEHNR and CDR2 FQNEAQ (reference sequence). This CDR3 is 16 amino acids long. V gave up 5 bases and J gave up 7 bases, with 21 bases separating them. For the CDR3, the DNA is TGTGCCAGCAGCCCCACGGCGGGGCAACCCTGGAATGAGCAGTTCTTC. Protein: CASSPTAGQPWNEQFF.

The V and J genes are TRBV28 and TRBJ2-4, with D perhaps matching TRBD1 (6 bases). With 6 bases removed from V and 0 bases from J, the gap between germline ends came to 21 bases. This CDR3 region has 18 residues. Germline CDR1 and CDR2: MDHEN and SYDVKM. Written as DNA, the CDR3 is TGTGCCAGCAGCTGGCCCGTGGACAGCCCACTAGCCAAAAACATTCAGTACTTC. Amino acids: CASSWPVDSPLAKNIQYF.

This CDR3 is CASSRTAYQPQHF. As DNA, the CDR3 is TGTGCCAGCAGTCGGACAGCCTATCAGCCCCAGCATTTT. This chain joins TRBV6-6 and TRBJ1-5; tentatively, D is TRBD1 (6 bases). The length of the CDR3 is 13 residues. Germline-derived CDR1 and CDR2 are MNHNY and SVGAGI (reference sequence). V gave up 5 bases and J gave up 5 bases, with 10 bases separating them.

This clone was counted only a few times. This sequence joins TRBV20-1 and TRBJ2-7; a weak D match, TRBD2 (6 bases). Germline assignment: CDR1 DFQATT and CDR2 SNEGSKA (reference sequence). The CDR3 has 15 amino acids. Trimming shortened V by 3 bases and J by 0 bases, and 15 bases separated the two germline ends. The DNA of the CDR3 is TGCAGTGCTAGTAACTTGCGGGGCCTCTCCTACGAGCAGTACTTC. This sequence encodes CSASNLRGLSYEQYF.

The CDR3 loop is CATSGITSYEQYF. CDR3 nucleotides: TGTGCCACCTCGGGGATAACTTCCTACGAGCAGTACTTC. The chain joins TRBV25-1 to TRBJ2-7; TRBD2 might be the D (5 bases). The length of the CDR3 is 13 residues. V lost 10 bases, J lost 1 base, and 14 bases lay in between. Germline-derived CDR1 and CDR2 are MGHDK and SYGVNS.

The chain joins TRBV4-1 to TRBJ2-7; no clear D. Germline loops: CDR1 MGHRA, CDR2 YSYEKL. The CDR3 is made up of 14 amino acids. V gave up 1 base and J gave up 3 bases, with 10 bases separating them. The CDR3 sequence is CASSQGGNHYEQYF. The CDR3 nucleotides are TGCGCCAGCAGCCAAGGTGGCAACCACTACGAGCAGTACTTC.

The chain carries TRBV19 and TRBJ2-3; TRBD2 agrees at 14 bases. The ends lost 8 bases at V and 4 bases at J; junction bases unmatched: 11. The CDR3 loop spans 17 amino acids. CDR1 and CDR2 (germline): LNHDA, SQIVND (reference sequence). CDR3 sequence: CASSGTSGGGSSDTQYF. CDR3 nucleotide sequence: TGTGCCAGTTCGGGGACTAGCGGGGGAGGTTCATCAGATACGCAGTATTTT.

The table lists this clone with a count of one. CDR3 DNA: TGTGCCAGCAGCCGTGGACAGCTCCAGGAAAAACTGTTTTTT. It yields the protein CASSRGQLQEKLFF. The rearrangement uses TRBV6-5 and TRBJ1-4; tentative D call: TRBD1 (6 bases). Germline-derived CDR1 and CDR2 are MNHEY and SVGAGI. V lost 6 bases, J lost 8 bases, and 16 bases lay in between. This CDR3 is 14 amino acids long.

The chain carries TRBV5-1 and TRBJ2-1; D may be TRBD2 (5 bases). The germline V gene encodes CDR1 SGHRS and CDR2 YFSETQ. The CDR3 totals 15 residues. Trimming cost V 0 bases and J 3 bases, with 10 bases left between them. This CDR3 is CASSLGPSRYNEQFF. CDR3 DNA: TGCGCCAGCAGCTTGGGGCCTAGCCGCTACAATGAGCAGTTCTTC.

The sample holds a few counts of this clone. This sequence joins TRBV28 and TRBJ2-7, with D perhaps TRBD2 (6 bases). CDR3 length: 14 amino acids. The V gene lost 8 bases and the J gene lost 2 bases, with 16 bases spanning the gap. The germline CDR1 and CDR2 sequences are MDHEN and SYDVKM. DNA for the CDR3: TGTGCCAGCGGGCTGGAGGGGATCACCTACGAGCAGTACTTC. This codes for CASGLEGITYEQYF.

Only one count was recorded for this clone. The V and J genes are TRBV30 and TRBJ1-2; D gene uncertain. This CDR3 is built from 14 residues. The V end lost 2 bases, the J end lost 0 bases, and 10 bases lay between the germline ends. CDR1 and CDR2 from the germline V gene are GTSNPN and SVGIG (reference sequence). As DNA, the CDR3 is TGTGCCTGGAGTCTGGTCCCAGCTAACTATGGCTACACCTTC. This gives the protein CAWSLVPANYGYTF.

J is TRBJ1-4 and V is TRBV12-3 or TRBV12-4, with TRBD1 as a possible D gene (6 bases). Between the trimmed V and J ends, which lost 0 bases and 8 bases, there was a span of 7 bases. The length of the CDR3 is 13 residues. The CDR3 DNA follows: TGTGCCAGCAGTTTAGCCGGGACAGAAAAACTGTTTTTT. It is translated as CASSLAGTEKLFF.

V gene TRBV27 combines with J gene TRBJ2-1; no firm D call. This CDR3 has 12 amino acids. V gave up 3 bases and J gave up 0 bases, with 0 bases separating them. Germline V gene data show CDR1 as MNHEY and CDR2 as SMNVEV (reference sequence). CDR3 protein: CASSFSYNEQFF. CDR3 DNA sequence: TGTGCCAGCAGTTTCTCCTACAATGAGCAGTTCTTC.

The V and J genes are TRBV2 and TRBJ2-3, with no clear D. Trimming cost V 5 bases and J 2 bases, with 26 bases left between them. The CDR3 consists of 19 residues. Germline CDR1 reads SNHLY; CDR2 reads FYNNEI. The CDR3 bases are TGTGCCAGCAGTTCACCCCTGATGACAAGGCGATTTAACACAGATACGCAGTATTTT. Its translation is CASSSPLMTRRFNTDTQYF.

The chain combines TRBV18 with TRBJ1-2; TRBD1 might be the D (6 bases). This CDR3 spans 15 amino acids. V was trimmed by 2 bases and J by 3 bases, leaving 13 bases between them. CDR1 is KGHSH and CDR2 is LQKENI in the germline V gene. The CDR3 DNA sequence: TGTGCCAGCTCACCAAGCACAGGGCGGGACTATGGCTACACCTTC. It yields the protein CASSPSTGRDYGYTF.

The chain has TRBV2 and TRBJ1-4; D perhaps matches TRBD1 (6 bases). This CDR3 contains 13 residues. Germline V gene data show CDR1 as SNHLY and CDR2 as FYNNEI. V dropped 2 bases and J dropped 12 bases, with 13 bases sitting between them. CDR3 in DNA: TGTGCCAGCAGTGAAACAGGGTCTGTGGAACTGTTTTTT. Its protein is CASSETGSVELFF.

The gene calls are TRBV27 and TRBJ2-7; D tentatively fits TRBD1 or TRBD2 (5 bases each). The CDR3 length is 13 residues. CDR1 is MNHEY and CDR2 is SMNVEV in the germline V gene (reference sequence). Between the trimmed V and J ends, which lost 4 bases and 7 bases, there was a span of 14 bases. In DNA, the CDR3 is TGTGCCAGCAGTTCGGGGCCTTGGGGAGAGCAGTACTTC. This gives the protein CASSSGPWGEQYF.